A selection of T cell receptor beta chains follows, all from one sample in a study of OX40 agonist ivuxolimab in advanced cancers. Assay used: immunoSEQ multiplex PCR; TCRdb lists only in-frame clones, some missing. This table has more than 15,000 clones, around 80% appearing once. Source: CD4+ or CD8+ T cells sorted from blood, taken in a trial of the OX40 agonist ivuxolimab. The receptors come from an adult with an advanced solid tumor such as melanoma, head and neck, liver or kidney cancer. Both conserved end residues are part of each CDR3. Fields, in order: CDR3 protein, V gene, J gene.

CDR3: CASSLAPTYNEQFF
V: TRBV7-6
J: TRBJ2-1

CDR3: CASNFLEDRRYGYTF
V: TRBV28
J: TRBJ1-2

CDR3: CASSLPTSGGTDTQYF
V: TRBV5-1
J: TRBJ2-3

CDR3: CASRSASAPETQYF
V: TRBV6-5
J: TRBJ2-5

CDR3: CASSDWTPGGIGGNTEAFF
V: TRBV6-1
J: TRBJ1-1

CDR3: CASRPGQGALTSTDTQYF
V: TRBV19
J: TRBJ2-3

CDR3: CASSHPGGEDEQYF
V: TRBV4-2
J: TRBJ2-7

CDR3: CASSIYNEQFF
V: TRBV13
J: TRBJ2-1

CDR3: CASSPRGGPYNEQFF
V: TRBV27
J: TRBJ2-1

CDR3: CASSSGTEEQYF
V: TRBV11-3
J: TRBJ2-7

CDR3: CASSAQGDLNEQFF
V: TRBV19
J: TRBJ2-1

CDR3: CASSQEQHSAYEQYF
V: TRBV5-4
J: TRBJ2-7

CDR3: CASSYGTEGQHF
V: TRBV6-6
J: TRBJ1-5

CDR3: CASSEPEDSYNEQFF
V: TRBV25-1
J: TRBJ2-1

CDR3: CASSQGGTSGDEQFF
V: TRBV14
J: TRBJ2-1

CDR3: CASSESPSGNPQETQYF
V: TRBV25-1
J: TRBJ2-5

CDR3: CASSSRDRGTDTQYF
V: TRBV27
J: TRBJ2-3

CDR3: CASSRAGRSSYNEQFF
V: TRBV7-8
J: TRBJ2-1

CDR3: CASCQGLAGVWTDTQYF
V: TRBV5-6
J: TRBJ2-3

CDR3: CASSSGQGIYEQYF
V: TRBV6-5
J: TRBJ2-7

CDR3: CASSAAGILGTEAFF
V: TRBV6-1
J: TRBJ1-1

CDR3: CAWRTGARGYTF
V: TRBV30
J: TRBJ1-2

CDR3: CASSSGTGNQPQHF
V: TRBV9
J: TRBJ1-5

CDR3: CASDLGTGGVEQFF
V: TRBV28
J: TRBJ2-1

CDR3: CASSFRGGLAEDQETQYF
V: TRBV9
J: TRBJ2-5

CDR3: CASSVTLGRNEKLFF
V: TRBV19
J: TRBJ1-4

CDR3: CASSPWTSGGYEQYF
V: TRBV7-6
J: TRBJ2-7

CDR3: CASSLDGQNTGELFF
V: TRBV5-1
J: TRBJ2-2

CDR3: CASRLAGGQETQYF
V: TRBV7-8
J: TRBJ2-5

CDR3: CASSGRAGTAGELFF
V: TRBV7-8
J: TRBJ2-2

CDR3: CASSTSGTASAPLHF
V: TRBV19
J: TRBJ1-6

CDR3: CSIRDTEAYEQYF
V: TRBV29-1
J: TRBJ2-7

CDR3: CASSFEPAHTGELFF
V: TRBV5-1
J: TRBJ2-2

CDR3: CASSPVLAELYF
V: TRBV7-9
J: TRBJ2-7

CDR3: CASSSGLAGGHKTNEQFF
V: TRBV5-5
J: TRBJ2-1

CDR3: CASTEAGASGRNEQFF
V: TRBV11-2
J: TRBJ2-1

CDR3: CASSPSGAYNEQFF
V: TRBV27
J: TRBJ2-1

CDR3: CASSLLNSGANVLTF
V: TRBV7-8
J: TRBJ2-6

CDR3: CASIDRDGWTEAFF
V: TRBV28
J: TRBJ1-1

CDR3: CASSIYSMTGEQFF
V: TRBV19
J: TRBJ2-1

CDR3: CASSPSGSGIDTQYF
V: TRBV27
J: TRBJ2-3

CDR3: CASSLELAGGRNSYEQYF
V: TRBV7-2
J: TRBJ2-7

CDR3: CASSGRDRVLTDTQYF
V: TRBV25-1
J: TRBJ2-3

CDR3: CASSQWTGETQYF
V: TRBV14
J: TRBJ2-5

CDR3: CASSLSLEQYF
V: TRBV5-6
J: TRBJ2-7

CDR3: CASSPGTGGAGYTF
V: TRBV6-6
J: TRBJ1-2

CDR3: CASSQDGATGYGYTF
V: TRBV4-1
J: TRBJ1-2

CDR3: CASSQGAQETQYF
V: TRBV6-5
J: TRBJ2-5

CDR3: CASKTLIREGLIQETQYF
V: TRBV27
J: TRBJ2-5

CDR3: CASSLLPAFGVNFEKLFF
V: TRBV27
J: TRBJ1-4